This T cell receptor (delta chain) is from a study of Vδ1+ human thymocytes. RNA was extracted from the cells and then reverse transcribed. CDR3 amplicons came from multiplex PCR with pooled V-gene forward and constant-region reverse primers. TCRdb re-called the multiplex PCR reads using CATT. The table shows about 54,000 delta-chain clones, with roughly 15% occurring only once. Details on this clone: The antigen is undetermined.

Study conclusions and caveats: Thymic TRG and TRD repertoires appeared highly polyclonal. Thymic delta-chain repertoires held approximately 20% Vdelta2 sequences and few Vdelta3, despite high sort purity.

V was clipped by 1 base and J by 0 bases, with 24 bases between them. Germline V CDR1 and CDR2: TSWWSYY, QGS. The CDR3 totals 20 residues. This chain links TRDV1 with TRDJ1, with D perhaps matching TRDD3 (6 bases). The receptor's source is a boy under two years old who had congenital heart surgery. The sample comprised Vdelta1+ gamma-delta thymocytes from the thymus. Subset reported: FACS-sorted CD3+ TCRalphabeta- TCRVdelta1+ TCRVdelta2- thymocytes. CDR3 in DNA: TGTGCTCTTGGGGAACCCACATCATTTCCGTGGGGATTGTACACCGATAAACTCATCTTT. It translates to CALGEPTSFPWGLYTDKLIF.